The 27 T cell receptor beta chains given below trace back to one sample, sequenced in a study of T cells expressing NK-cell markers. TCRdb reprocessed the 5' RACE reads; each CDR3 protein has one entry and no DNA is given. In all, the sample yields roughly 280,000 distinct CDR3 sequences. Material for sequencing was blood T cells: a sorted CD56 or NKG2C T cell subset, CD4+ or CD8+ T cells, or bulk PBMC T cells (not recorded which). The receptors derive from a man in his late teens or twenties in good health.

The chain couples TRBV18 to TRBJ2-1; the D call from TCRdb, TRBD2, cannot be confirmed without DNA. The CDR3 has 15 residues. Germline V gives CDR1 KGHSH, CDR2 LQKENI. The CDR3: CASSPQRELYNEQFF. The entire variable domain, with the rest obtained from reference TRBV18 and TRBJ2-1, is as follows: NAGVMQNPRHLVRRRGQEARLRCSPMKGHSHVYWYRQLPEEGLKFMVYLQKENIIDESGMPKERFSAEFPKEGPSILRIQQVVRGDSAAYFCASSPQRELYNEQFFGPGTRLTVL.

V and J are TRBV6-1 and TRBJ2-7; TCRdb's D call of TRBD2 is untestable without DNA. The germline V gene encodes CDR1 MNHNS and CDR2 SASEGT. The CDR3 extends over 15 amino acids. The CDR3 spells CASRAGTSVIYEQYF.

The chain has TRBV12-3 or TRBV12-4 and TRBJ1-6; TCRdb proposes TRBD1, but this gene call is untestable without DNA. The CDR3 is 15 residues long. CDR3 region: CASSLGTTYNSPLHF.

V and J are TRBV12-3 or TRBV12-4 and TRBJ2-2; checking the TCRdb D call of TRBD1 is not possible without DNA. There are 14 residues in the CDR3. CDR3: CASSSLGWTGELFF.

The rearrangement links TRBV5-1 to TRBJ1-5; TCRdb's D call of TRBD1 is untestable without DNA. Germline V CDR1 and CDR2: SGHRS, YFSETQ. The CDR3 runs 13 residues. The CDR3 here is CASSQGGDQPQHF.

The chain recombines TRBV28 with TRBJ2-3; TCRdb's D call of TRBD1 is untestable without DNA. The CDR3 covers 16 residues. Per germline, CDR1 MDHEN and CDR2 SYDVKM. The CDR3: CASFSMGPGGENTQYF.

J is TRBJ2-1 and V is TRBV20-1; TCRdb proposes TRBD2, but this gene call is untestable without DNA. The CDR3 length is 17 residues. The V gene's germline CDR1 is DFQATT and CDR2 SNEGSKA (reference sequence). CDR3 residues: CSARFLLAGGSYNEQFF.

The rearrangement links TRBV29-1 to TRBJ1-1. CDR1 and CDR2 from the germline V gene are SQVTM and ANQGSEA. The CDR3 has 15 residues. The CDR3 loop is CSVESIKGWGTEAFF. Filled out from reference TRBV29-1 and TRBJ1-1, the complete variable domain reads SAVISQKPSRDICQRGTSLTIQCQVDSQVTMMFWYRQQPGQSLTLIATANQGSEATYESGFVIDKFPISRPNLTFSTLTVSNMSPEDSSIYLCSVESIKGWGTEAFFGQGTRLTVV.

V is TRBV19 and J is TRBJ2-6. CDR3 length: 16 amino acids. Germline values: CDR1 LNHDA, CDR2 SQIVND (reference sequence). The CDR3 spells CASSIGRSSGANVLTF.

This CDR3 is CASSHTRGSSDTQYF. The chain carries TRBV5-5 and TRBJ2-3; TCRdb gives TRBD1 as the D gene, but with no DNA this cannot be confirmed. From germline, CDR1 is SGHKS and CDR2 YYEKEE (reference sequence). This CDR3 spans 15 amino acids.

This chain uses TRBV29-1 with TRBJ2-1; TCRdb selects TRBD2, and the lack of DNA leaves this call unchecked. Germline V CDR1 and CDR2: SQVTM, ANQGSEA. The CDR3 is 16 amino acids. The CDR3 reads CSVEGTSREGLPEQFF.

The gene calls are TRBV5-5 and TRBJ2-2; TCRdb returns TRBD1, unconfirmable since there is no DNA. Germline V gene sequence: CDR1 SGHKS, CDR2 YYEKEE (reference sequence). This CDR3 is 16 amino acids long. CDR3 protein: CASSRRQVINTGELFF.

V and J are TRBV5-6 and TRBJ2-7. Germline V gene sequence: CDR1 SGHDT, CDR2 YYEEEE. This CDR3 is 14 amino acids long. The CDR3 sequence is CASSLYNALLEQYF.

The gene calls are TRBV5-1 and TRBJ2-2. CDR3 length: 13 residues. The V gene's germline CDR1 is SGHRS and CDR2 YFSETQ. The CDR3 sequence: CASSLRSAEELFF.

V and J are TRBV12-3 or TRBV12-4 and TRBJ2-2; TCRdb proposes TRBD2, but this gene call is untestable without DNA. The CDR3 has 15 residues. The CDR3 here is CASSYGGSLTGELFF.

V gene TRBV29-1 combines with J gene TRBJ1-1. Germline CDR1 reads SQVTM; CDR2 reads ANQGSEA. CDR3 length: 14 residues. CDR3 residues: CSVGTTGRNTEAFF.

The V and J genes are TRBV20-1 and TRBJ2-1; TCRdb proposes TRBD2, but this gene call is untestable without DNA. Germline V gives CDR1 DFQATT, CDR2 SNEGSKA (reference sequence). The CDR3 has 14 residues. The CDR3 sequence is CSARTSRTDNEQFF.

The rearrangement joins TRBV15 to TRBJ2-4; TCRdb picks TRBD2, but there is no DNA to check that call. Germline V gives CDR1 LNHNV, CDR2 YYDKDF (reference sequence). This CDR3 contains 16 residues. This chain's CDR3 is CATSSFGREKQNIQYF.

J is TRBJ2-1 and V is TRBV20-1; without DNA, the TCRdb call of TRBD2 cannot be checked. The germline V gene encodes CDR1 DFQATT and CDR2 SNEGSKA (reference sequence). CDR3 size: 17 residues. The CDR3 sequence: CSAREPPGLPLRAEQFF.

This chain uses TRBV9 with TRBJ2-3. The CDR3 spans 16 residues. Germline lookup yields CDR1 SGDLS and CDR2 YYNGEE. CDR3 in amino acids: CASSHRLPSGTDTQYF.

J is TRBJ1-5 and V is TRBV12-3 or TRBV12-4. This CDR3 has 14 residues. The CDR3 reads CASSQRGGSQPQHF.

This chain joins TRBV7-6 and TRBJ2-1. Germline V CDR1 and CDR2: SGHVS, FNYEAQ. This CDR3 contains 17 residues. CDR3 loop: CASSLGPRADSYNEQFF.

The J gene is TRBJ2-2, the V gene TRBV18; absent DNA, TCRdb's TRBD1 call cannot be checked. The CDR3 is 16 amino acids. CDR1 and CDR2 (germline): KGHSH, LQKENI. The CDR3 protein is CASSTVLTGNTGELFF.

This rearrangement joins TRBV12-3 or TRBV12-4 to TRBJ2-7; TCRdb's D gene call, TRBD1, goes unchecked for lack of DNA. There are 13 residues in the CDR3. CDR3 protein: CASSLMAGSEQYF.

This rearrangement joins TRBV5-1 to TRBJ2-7; the D call from TCRdb, TRBD1, cannot be confirmed without DNA. Looked up from germline, CDR1 is SGHRS and CDR2 is YFSETQ. This CDR3 region has 12 residues. Here the CDR3 reads CASSRDTVPQYF.

The chain is built from TRBV21-1 and TRBJ1-5; TCRdb's D call of TRBD1 is untestable without DNA. TRBV21-1 is a known pseudogene. The CDR3 spans 17 residues. The chain's CDR3 is CASSKGRIGASNQPQHF.

The CDR3 protein is CASSPPGRVSEQYF. The chain has TRBV12-3 or TRBV12-4 and TRBJ2-7; TCRdb outputs TRBD2, but without DNA this stays unchecked. The CDR3 has 14 amino acids.